This passage covers 28 T cell receptor beta chains from one sample sequenced in a study of CD8 T cells in ankylosing spondylitis (dated by TCRdb to about 2017). Library generation was performed with 5' RACE. Sequencing took place on an Illumina HiSeq 2500. The public reads were reprocessed in TCRdb via fastp at Q25 and MiXCR, keeping in-frame beta chains. Each entry is one CDR3 protein sequence, shown with its most common DNA and genes. This sample lists 200,000 to 250,000 distinct CDR3 sequences; roughly a tenth were detected once. Of the sample, over 20% falls within the top ten clones. The specimen sequenced was blood, either unsorted or a sorted T cell fraction (not recorded which). Receptors were obtained from a male donor with ankylosing spondylitis or in good health (not recorded which).

This clonotype has a count of ten or more. V usage is TRBV12-3 or TRBV12-4 and J usage is TRBJ1-1; a possible D gene is TRBD1 (5 bases). Deletions cut 5 bases from V and 0 bases from J, with 7 bases between. CDR3 length equals 13 residues. The CDR3 protein is CASSRGVNTEAFF. The CDR3, as DNA: TGTGCCAGCAGTAGAGGGGTGAACACTGAAGCTTTCTTT.

This clonotype occurred many times. The chain carries TRBV9 and TRBJ2-5; 7 nucleotides match TRBD2. Germline V gene sequence: CDR1 SGDLS, CDR2 YYNGEE. This CDR3 is 15 amino acids long. V gave up 3 bases and J gave up 3 bases; unmatched junction bases: 8. CDR3 in amino acids: CASSAGTTNKETQYF. The CDR3, as DNA: TGTGCCAGCAGCGCGGGGACTACCAATAAAGAGACCCAGTACTTC.

This clonotype was observed a handful of times. V and J are TRBV15 and TRBJ1-1; 9 bases agree with TRBD1. The V segment lost 1 base and the J segment 5 bases; nucleotides outside the gene matches: 8. This CDR3 contains 16 residues. Per the germline V gene, CDR1 is LNHNV and CDR2 is YYDKDF (reference sequence). Here the CDR3 reads CATSRVEGQGLTEAFF. The CDR3 nucleotides are TGTGCCACCAGCAGAGTTGAGGGACAGGGTTTAACTGAAGCTTTCTTT.

The rearrangement links TRBV5-1 to TRBJ1-1; possible D gene TRBD1, 5 bases. Trimming removed 3 bases from V and 0 bases from J, with 12 bases in between. CDR3 length: 15 amino acids. CDR1 SGHRS and CDR2 YFSETQ come from the germline V gene. CDR3 region: CASSSRTSMNTEAFF. CDR3 DNA: TGCGCCAGCAGCTCCCGGACAAGCATGAACACTGAAGCTTTCTTT.

This clonotype has ten or more counts. The chain carries TRBV29-1 and TRBJ1-1; D is possibly TRBD1 (5 bases). Trimming pared 3 bases from V and 4 bases from J, leaving 12 bases between. This CDR3 region has 13 residues. CDR1 and CDR2 from the germline V gene are SQVTM and ANQGSEA. CDR3 nucleotides: TGCAGCGTTGAGAGACAAGGGGCCACTGAAGCTTTCTTT. Translating it yields CSVERQGATEAFF. Using reference TRBV29-1 and TRBJ1-1 for the parts outside the CDR3, the full variable domain is SAVISQKPSRDICQRGTSLTIQCQVDSQVTMMFWYRQQPGQSLTLIATANQGSEATYESGFVIDKFPISRPNLTFSTLTVSNMSPEDSSIYLCSVERQGATEAFFGQGTRLTVV.

This clonotype was detected ten times or more. The rearrangement joins TRBV5-6 to TRBJ1-6, with D hard to call. The CDR3 contains 16 residues. The germline V gene encodes CDR1 SGHDT and CDR2 YYEEEE. V was pared by 4 bases and J by 6 bases, with 17 bases between. The CDR3 DNA is TGTGCCAGCAGCAATGTAATGACACGCGGTAATTCACCCCTCCACTTT. Translation: CASSNVMTRGNSPLHF.

The J gene is TRBJ2-5, the V gene TRBV7-2, with 11 bases aligning to TRBD2. CDR3 size: 17 residues. The J segment lost 1 base and the V segment lost 0 bases, leaving 4 bases of the junction unmatched. From germline, CDR1 is SGHTA and CDR2 FQGNSA. The CDR3 bases are TGTGCCAGCAGCTTAGCCGCTAGCGGGGGGCCCCAAGAGACCCAGTACTTC. Translation: CASSLAASGGPQETQYF.

This clonotype was found many times. The chain links TRBV5-1 to TRBJ2-3; a possible D gene is TRBD1 (5 bases). Per germline, CDR1 SGHRS and CDR2 YFSETQ. This CDR3 has 15 residues. V was clipped by 2 bases and J by 3 bases, with 13 bases between them. CDR3 sequence: CASSFRSQGTDTQYF. The CDR3, as DNA: TGCGCCAGCAGCTTCAGATCTCAGGGTACAGATACGCAGTATTTT. Full variable domain (missing parts from reference TRBV5-1 and TRBJ2-3): KAGVTQTPRYLIKTRGQQVTLSCSPISGHRSVSWYQQTPGQGLQFLFEYFSETQRNKGNFPGRFSGRQFSNSRSEMNVSTLELGDSALYLCASSFRSQGTDTQYFGPGTRLTVL.

This clonotype was detected many times. The rearrangement links TRBV14 to TRBJ2-1, with a possible D match to TRBD2 (5 bases). The germline V gene encodes CDR1 SGHDN and CDR2 FVKESK. V was trimmed by 0 bases and J by 0 bases, leaving 12 bases between them. The CDR3 totals 17 residues. The CDR3 DNA is TGTGCCAGCAGCCAAGATTACGGGGTCGGCTCCTACAATGAGCAGTTCTTC. This translates into CASSQDYGVGSYNEQFF. Together with reference TRBV14 and TRBJ2-1, the CDR3 gives the full variable domain: EAGVTQFPSHSVIEKGQTVTLRCDPISGHDNLYWYRRVMGKEIKFLLHFVKESKQDESGMPNNRFLAERTGGTYSTLKVQPAELEDSGVYFCASSQDYGVGSYNEQFFGPGTRLTVL.

At least ten counts were recorded for this clonotype. This sequence joins TRBV20-1 and TRBJ1-1, with 8 positions matching TRBD1. V shed 6 bases and J 0 bases; nucleotides not matched to a gene: 15. The CDR3 totals 17 residues. Germline V lookup: CDR1 DFQATT, CDR2 SNEGSKA (reference sequence). The DNA for the CDR3 is TGCAGTGCCCCAAAGGGGCAGGGGGCCTTTATGAACACTGAAGCTTTCTTT. Protein product: CSAPKGQGAFMNTEAFF.

The table lists this clonotype with many counts. The rearrangement uses TRBV5-1 and TRBJ2-7, with 8 bases fitting TRBD2. Germline V gene data show CDR1 as SGHRS and CDR2 as YFSETQ. This CDR3 has 16 residues. V gave up 1 base and J gave up 2 bases; unmatched junction bases: 8. Here the CDR3 reads CASSLSLAGNAYEQYF. CDR3 DNA: TGCGCCAGCAGCTTGTCTCTAGCGGGCAATGCCTACGAGCAGTACTTC.

This clonotype appeared many times. The V and J genes are TRBV7-3 and TRBJ2-1; 12 positions match TRBD1. This CDR3 has 14 residues. Germline CDR1 SGHTA, CDR2 FQGTGA. The junction had 5 bases not matched to a gene; V was cut back by 5 bases and J by 9 bases. The CDR3 bases are TGTGCCAGCAGCCCCGGGACAGGGGGCCCTGAGCAGTTCTTC. Amino acids: CASSPGTGGPEQFF.

This clonotype occurred a few times. The rearrangement joins TRBV28 to TRBJ2-3; TRBD2 matches at 11 bases. This CDR3 is built from 15 residues. Per the germline V gene, CDR1 is MDHEN and CDR2 is SYDVKM. V lost 2 bases, J lost 4 bases, and 2 bases stayed unmatched. CDR3: CASSLIAGGSDTQYF. Here the CDR3 DNA reads TGTGCCAGCAGTTTAATAGCGGGGGGGTCAGATACGCAGTATTTT.

The chain carries TRBV28 and TRBJ1-6, with no clear D. Germline-derived CDR1 and CDR2 are MDHEN and SYDVKM. The CDR3 covers 18 residues. The V end lost 5 bases, the J end lost 0 bases, and 17 bases lay between the germline ends. CDR3 sequence: CASSHTPALSSYNSPLHF. In DNA, the CDR3 is TGTGCCAGCAGTCACACCCCGGCCCTTAGCTCCTATAATTCACCCCTCCACTTT.

V and J are TRBV11-2 and TRBJ2-5; a possible D gene is TRBD1 (5 bases). V was cut by 0 bases and J by 2 bases, with 13 bases left in between. The germline V gene encodes CDR1 SGHAT and CDR2 FQNNGV. CDR3 length: 16 amino acids. Here the CDR3 DNA reads TGTGCCAGCAGCTTAGAGGGCAGGGTGGCGCAAGAGACCCAGTACTTC. Its translation: CASSLEGRVAQETQYF.

This clonotype was picked up many times. The chain recombines TRBV5-1 with TRBJ1-4; perhaps TRBD1 as D (5 bases). V was trimmed by 3 bases and J by 4 bases, leaving 10 bases between them. Germline loops: CDR1 SGHRS, CDR2 YFSETQ. The CDR3 totals 14 residues. The CDR3 loop is CASSWDGVNEKLFF. The CDR3 DNA reads as TGCGCCAGCAGCTGGGACGGAGTTAATGAAAAACTGTTTTTT.

The DNA of the CDR3 is TGTGCCAGCAGCCCCGACAGGGCCCGCGTGTCAGAGACCCAGTACTTC. It encodes CASSPDRARVSETQYF. The chain is built from TRBV7-2 and TRBJ2-5; TRBD1 aligns across 7 bases. Germline CDR1 and CDR2: SGHTA and FQGNSA. The CDR3 length is 16 residues. The V segment lost 5 bases and the J segment 4 bases; nucleotides outside the gene matches: 13.

This clonotype was counted ten times or more. The V and J genes are TRBV6-5 and TRBJ2-2, with D perhaps TRBD1 (6 bases). Germline assignment: CDR1 MNHEY and CDR2 SVGAGI. Trimming removed 2 bases at V and 2 bases at J, with 12 bases between. The CDR3 covers 16 residues. The CDR3 DNA reads as TGTGCCAGCAGTTACGCCCCAGGGGACAACACCGGGGAGCTGTTTTTT. Protein product: CASSYAPGDNTGELFF.

This clonotype showed up many times. This chain connects TRBV5-1 to TRBJ2-2; D not resolved. V dropped 2 bases and J dropped 5 bases, with 13 bases sitting between them. The length of the CDR3 is 15 residues. The V gene's germline CDR1 is SGHRS and CDR2 YFSETQ. In DNA, the CDR3 is TGCGCCAGCAGCTTAGCCGGGTCCCAGACCGGGGAGCTGTTTTTT. Its protein is CASSLAGSQTGELFF.

This clonotype turned up a few times. The germline gene is not matched at one end of the junction; a read error may be the cause. The rearrangement links TRBV7-7 to TRBJ2-5; tentatively, D is TRBD1 or TRBD2 (6 bases each). CDR3 length: 15 residues. Germline loops: CDR1 SSHAT, CDR2 FNYEAQ (reference sequence). The CDR3 is CASSLGGTHQETQYF. CDR3 coding DNA: TGTGCTAGCAGCTTAGGCGGGACACACCAAGAGACCCAGTACTTC.

This clonotype showed up many times. The chain is built from TRBV20-1 and TRBJ2-7; D ambiguous. Germline V gene data show CDR1 as DFQATT and CDR2 as SNEGSKA (reference sequence). V was shortened by 6 bases and J by 6 bases, with 9 bases between the two germline ends. The length of the CDR3 is 10 residues. The DNA for the CDR3 is TGCAGTGCCGCCCGGTCCGAGCAGTACTTC. Protein: CSAARSEQYF.

This clonotype was seen many times. The chain joins TRBV6-1 to TRBJ2-5; possible D gene TRBD2, 5 bases. V was pared by 3 bases and J by 3 bases, with 14 bases between. Germline lookup yields CDR1 MNHNS and CDR2 SASEGT. There are 15 residues in the CDR3. As DNA, the CDR3 is TGTGCCAGCAGTGATTCTCCCAGCGGCAAAGAGACCCAGTACTTC. The encoded protein is CASSDSPSGKETQYF.

The gene calls are TRBV3-1 and TRBJ2-5; D ambiguous. Germline lookup yields CDR1 LGHDT and CDR2 YNNKEL (reference sequence). CDR3 length: 12 amino acids. V lost 0 bases to trimming and J lost 6 bases, with 5 bases between them. CDR3 in DNA: TGTGCCAGCAGCCAAGACCGGAAGACCCAGTACTTC. It yields the protein CASSQDRKTQYF.

This clonotype was counted ten times or more. The chain has TRBV2 and TRBJ1-6, with TRBD1 matching over 11 bases. The CDR3 runs 14 residues. With V trimmed by 3 bases and J by 17 bases, 9 bases remained unmatched. Germline-derived CDR1 and CDR2 are SNHLY and FYNNEI. The CDR3 here is CASSEGTGGALFHF. The CDR3, as DNA: TGTGCCAGCAGTGAGGGGACAGGGGGTGCTCTCTTCCACTTT.

A remark on this clonotype: The junction shows a germline mismatch at one end, possibly a read error. The chain carries TRBV7-7 and TRBJ2-1; 10 nucleotides match TRBD2. The CDR3 is 15 residues long. The V gene's germline CDR1 is SSHAT and CDR2 FNYEAQ (reference sequence). CDR3 coding DNA: TGTGCTAGCAGCCAGACAGCGGGGGGGCCCTCCGAGCAGTTCTTC. This codes for CASSQTAGGPSEQFF.

J is TRBJ2-1 and V is TRBV20-1; tentatively, D is TRBD2 (6 bases). V was shortened by 3 bases and J by 6 bases, with 9 bases between the two germline ends. The CDR3 runs 12 residues. The germline CDR1 and CDR2 sequences are DFQATT and SNEGSKA (reference sequence). The DNA of the CDR3 is TGCAGTGCTAGCGGGGGACCCAATGAGCAGTTCTTC. Protein sequence: CSASGGPNEQFF.

The rearrangement uses TRBV20-1 and TRBJ2-5; D may correspond to TRBD1 or TRBD2 (5 bases each). Trimming left V 7 bases short and J 2 bases short, with 8 bases between. CDR1 and CDR2 from the germline V gene are DFQATT and SNEGSKA (reference sequence). The CDR3 contains 11 residues. The CDR3 is CSGGPQETQYF. CDR3 nucleotides: TGCAGTGGGGGACCGCAAGAGACCCAGTACTTC.

Many counts were recorded for this clonotype. The rearrangement joins TRBV7-3 to TRBJ1-3, with unresolved D. This CDR3 spans 13 amino acids. The V gene lost 4 bases and the J gene lost 2 bases, with 6 bases spanning the gap. Germline assignment: CDR1 SGHTA and CDR2 FQGTGA. CDR3 protein: CASSSGPGNTIYF. CDR3 nucleotide sequence: TGTGCCAGCAGCTCCGGCCCTGGAAACACCATATATTTT.